Below, one T cell receptor (beta chain) is given with its context. The data were taken from a study of CD8+ T cells in alopecia areata. The sequencing template was cDNA reverse transcribed from extracted RNA. TCRdb's copy holds only in-frame clones and misses some; the assay was immunoSEQ multiplex PCR. The repertoire consists of 200,000 to 250,000 clones, with 50% to 70% occurring once and the leading ten covering 0.45%. V lost 3 bases to trimming and J lost 2 bases, with 8 bases between them. Germline V CDR1 and CDR2: GTSNPN, SVGIG (reference sequence). There are 12 residues in the CDR3. Material: CD4+ T cells sorted from blood, obtained at week 0. The receptor's source is a human donor with alopecia areata. The V gene is TRBV30, the J gene TRBJ2-7; weak D call: TRBD1 (6 bases). The CDR3 DNA follows: TGTGCCTGGAGCCAGGGGACCTACGAGCAGTACTTC. The encoded protein is CAWSQGTYEQYF. The complete variable domain, with remaining parts taken from reference TRBV30 and TRBJ2-7, reads SQTIHQWPATLVQPVGSPLSLECTVEGTSNPNLYWYRQAAGRGLQLLFYSVGIGQISSEVPQNLSASRPQDRQFILSSKKLLLSDSGFYLCAWSQGTYEQYFGPGTRLTVT.